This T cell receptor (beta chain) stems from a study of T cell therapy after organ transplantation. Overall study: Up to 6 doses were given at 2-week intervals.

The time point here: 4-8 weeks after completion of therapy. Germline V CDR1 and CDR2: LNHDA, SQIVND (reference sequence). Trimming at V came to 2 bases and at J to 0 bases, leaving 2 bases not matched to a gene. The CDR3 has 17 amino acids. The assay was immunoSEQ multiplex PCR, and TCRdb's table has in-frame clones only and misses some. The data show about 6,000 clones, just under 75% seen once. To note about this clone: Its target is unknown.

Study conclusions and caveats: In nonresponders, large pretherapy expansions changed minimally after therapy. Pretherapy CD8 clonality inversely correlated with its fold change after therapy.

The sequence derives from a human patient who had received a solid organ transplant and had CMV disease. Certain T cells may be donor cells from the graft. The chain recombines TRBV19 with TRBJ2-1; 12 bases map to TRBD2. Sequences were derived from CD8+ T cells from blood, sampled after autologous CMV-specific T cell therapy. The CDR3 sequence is CASSILTSGGSYNEQFF. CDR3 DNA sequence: TGTGCCAGTAGTATATTGACTAGCGGGGGCTCCTACAATGAGCAGTTCTTC.